This T cell receptor (beta chain) was recorded in a study of tumor-infiltrating lymphocytes in glioblastoma multiforme. The table lists this clonotype with a count of one. The CDR3 loop spans 16 amino acids. V dropped 1 base and J dropped 4; count of bases not matched to a gene: 9. The germline V gene has CDR1 SGHAT and CDR2 FQNNGV. Three nested ARM-PCR rounds with V-beta and C-beta primers built TCRB libraries. No unique molecular identifiers were described for these TCRB libraries. TCRdb reprocessed the multiplex PCR reads via MiXCR and lists one record per CDR3 protein. The profile shows about 32,000 distinct CDR3 sequences, about 64% of them singletons.

The sequence came from a male donor with glioblastoma. V gene TRBV11-2 combines with J gene TRBJ2-5; 7 bases line up with TRBD2. Material: brain tumor tissue. Here the CDR3 DNA reads TGTGCCAGCAGCTTAGGGGGAGGGAGGGTCGGAGAGACCCAGTACTTC. It translates to CASSLGGGRVGETQYF.